This T cell receptor (beta chain) came from a study of cytotoxic CD8 clonotypes in ibrutinib-treated CLL. Study results and caveats: Higher clonality was seen at ibrutinib response and a return toward baseline at progression.

This CDR3 comprises 14 residues. Germline assignment: CDR1 SGHRS and CDR2 YFSETQ. Trimming took 5 bases from V and 1 from J, leaving 13 bases between them. This table comes from immunoSEQ multiplex PCR, and its TCRdb copy is limited to in-frame clones, with some not included. Of 150,000 to 200,000 clones detected, roughly 88% appear once; the ten largest clones hold roughly 3%. On this clone itself: Its matching antigen is unknown.

Sequenced here: PBMCs, sampled at disease progression, from a patient treated with ibrutinib. The TCR was taken from a human donor with chronic lymphocytic leukemia. The chain couples TRBV5-1 to TRBJ2-7; D is possibly TRBD1 or TRBD2 (5 bases each). CDR3 DNA sequence: TGCGCCAGCAGGCCTCGGGACGCATCCTACGAGCAGTACTTC. Its translation: CASRPRDASYEQYF.